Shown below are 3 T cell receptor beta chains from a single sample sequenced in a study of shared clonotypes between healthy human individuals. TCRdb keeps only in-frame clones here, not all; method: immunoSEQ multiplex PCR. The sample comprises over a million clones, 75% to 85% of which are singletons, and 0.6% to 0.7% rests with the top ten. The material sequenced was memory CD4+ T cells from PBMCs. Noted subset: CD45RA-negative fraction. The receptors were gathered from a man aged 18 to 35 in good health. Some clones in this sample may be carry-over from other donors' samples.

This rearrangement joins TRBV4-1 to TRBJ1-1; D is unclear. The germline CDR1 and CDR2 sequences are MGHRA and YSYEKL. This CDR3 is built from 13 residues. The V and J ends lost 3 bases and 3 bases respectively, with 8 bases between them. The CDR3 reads CASSHARDTEAFF. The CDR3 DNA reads TGCGCCAGCAGCCATGCCCGGGACACTGAAGCTTTCTTT.

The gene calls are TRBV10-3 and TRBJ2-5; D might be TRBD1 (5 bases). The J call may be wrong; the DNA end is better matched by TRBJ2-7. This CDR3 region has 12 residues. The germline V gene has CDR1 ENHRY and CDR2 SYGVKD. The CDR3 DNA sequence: TGTGCCATCAGCCAGGGTCCCTACGAGCAGTACTTC. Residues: CAISQGPYEQYF.

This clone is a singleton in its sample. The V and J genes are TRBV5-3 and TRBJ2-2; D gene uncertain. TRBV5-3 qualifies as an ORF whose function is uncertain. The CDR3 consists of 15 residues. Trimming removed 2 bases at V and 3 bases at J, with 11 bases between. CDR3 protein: CARSFERSHTGELFF. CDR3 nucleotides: TGTGCCAGAAGCTTCGAACGATCCCACACCGGGGAGCTGTTTTTT.